Presented here are 3 T cell receptor beta chains from one specimen sequenced in a study of CD8 T cells in ankylosing spondylitis. TCRdb recomputed calls from the 5' RACE reads with MiXCR, one row per CDR3 protein. The sample carries about 250,000 distinct CDR3 sequences, roughly a tenth recorded once. Sequenced sample: blood, either unsorted or a sorted T cell fraction (not recorded which). Receptors originate from a male donor with ankylosing spondylitis or in good health (not recorded which).

This clonotype was observed at least ten times. The genes are TRBV5-8 and TRBJ1-2; TRBD1 aligns across 7 bases. Germline CDR1 and CDR2: SGHTS and YDEGEE. This CDR3 region has 14 residues. V trimming: 3 bases; J trimming: 5 bases; junction bases outside the gene matches: 7. The CDR3 DNA reads as TGTGCCAGCAGCTCGAGACAGGGTTGGTATGGCTACACCTTC. Its protein is CASSSRQGWYGYTF. Looking up the rest from reference TRBV5-8 and TRBJ1-2 gives the full variable domain: EAGVTQSPTHLIKTRGQQATLRCSPISGHTSVYWYQQALGLGLQFLLWYDEGEERNRGNFPPRFSGRQFPNYSSELNVNALELEDSALYLCASSSRQGWYGYTFGSGTRLTVV.

This chain joins TRBV24-1 and TRBJ2-3, with D hard to call. This CDR3 comprises 11 residues. Trimming shortened V by 9 bases and J by 5 bases, and 8 bases separated the two germline ends. Germline V gene data show CDR1 as KGHDR and CDR2 as SFDVKD. CDR3 region: CATGLGDTQYF. As DNA, the CDR3 is TGTGCCACCGGGTTAGGAGATACGCAGTATTTT.

This clonotype has only a few counts. This chain links TRBV10-2 with TRBJ2-2; TRBD2 aligns across 10 bases. Germline V gene lookup returns CDR1 WSHSY and CDR2 SAAADI. V gave up 5 bases and J gave up 7 bases; unmatched junction bases: 4. The CDR3 covers 14 residues. CDR3 coding DNA: TGCGCCAGCAGTCCCGGACTAGCGGACGGGGAGCTGTTTTTT. Translated: CASSPGLADGELFF.